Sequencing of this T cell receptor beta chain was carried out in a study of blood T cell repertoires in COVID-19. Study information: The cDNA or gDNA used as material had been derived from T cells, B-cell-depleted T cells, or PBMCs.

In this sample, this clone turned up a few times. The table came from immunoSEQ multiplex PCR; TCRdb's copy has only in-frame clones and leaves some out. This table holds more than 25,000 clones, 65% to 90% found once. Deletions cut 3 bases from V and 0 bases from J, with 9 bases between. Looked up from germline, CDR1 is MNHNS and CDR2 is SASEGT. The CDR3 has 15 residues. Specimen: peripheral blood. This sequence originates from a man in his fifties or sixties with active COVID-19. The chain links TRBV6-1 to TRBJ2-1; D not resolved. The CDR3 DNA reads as TGTGCCAGCAGTGACATGCTCAGCTCCTACAATGAGCAGTTCTTC. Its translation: CASSDMLSSYNEQFF.